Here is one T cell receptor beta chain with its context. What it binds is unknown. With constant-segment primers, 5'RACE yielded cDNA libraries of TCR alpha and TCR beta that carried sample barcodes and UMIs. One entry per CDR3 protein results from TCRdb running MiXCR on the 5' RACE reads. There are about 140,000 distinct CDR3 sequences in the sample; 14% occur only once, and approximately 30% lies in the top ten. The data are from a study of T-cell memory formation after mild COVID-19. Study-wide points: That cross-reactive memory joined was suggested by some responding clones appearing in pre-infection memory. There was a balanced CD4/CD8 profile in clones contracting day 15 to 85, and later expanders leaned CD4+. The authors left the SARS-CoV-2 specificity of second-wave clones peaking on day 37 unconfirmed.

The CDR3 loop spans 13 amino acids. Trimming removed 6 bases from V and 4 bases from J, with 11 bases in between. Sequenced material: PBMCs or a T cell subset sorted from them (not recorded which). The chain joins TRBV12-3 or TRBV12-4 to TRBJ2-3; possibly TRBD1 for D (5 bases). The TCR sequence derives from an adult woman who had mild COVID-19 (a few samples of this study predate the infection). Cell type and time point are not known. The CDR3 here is CASRDRQPDTQYF. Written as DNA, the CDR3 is TGTGCCAGCAGGGACCGACAGCCAGATACGCAGTATTTT.